The rows below give T cell receptor beta chains drawn from one sample of a study of cytomegalovirus exposure and HLA in healthy donors. Data came from immunoSEQ multiplex PCR; TCRdb stores just in-frame clones and leaves some out. The sample shows around 130,000 clones, about 84% of them seen only once. The source material was PBMCs. The source of these receptors is a woman aged 30 to 39 in good health and CMV-seronegative. Each CDR3 is given with its conserved first and last residue. D genes are given only for firm matches. Clone sizes are given selectively: once, few, many, or a class where the clone is expanded.

J gene: TRBJ2-1
V gene: TRBV5-6
D gene: -
clone size: -
CDR3 DNA: TGTGCCAGCAGCTTGGTCGGGGTGAATGAGCAGTTCTTC
CDR3 protein: CASSLVGVNEQFF

J gene: TRBJ1-2
V gene: TRBV4-3
D gene: -
clone size: few
CDR3 DNA: TGCGCCAGCAGCCAAGATCCACAGGCTAACTATGGCTACACCTTC
CDR3 protein: CASSQDPQANYGYTF

J gene: TRBJ2-7
V gene: TRBV7-9
D gene: TRBD1
clone size: -
CDR3 DNA: TGTGCCAGCAGCTTTAGGGACAGAGCCTACGAGCAGTACTTC
CDR3 protein: CASSFRDRAYEQYF

J gene: TRBJ2-4
V gene: TRBV30
D gene: -
clone size: -
CDR3 DNA: TGTGCCTGCCGGCGGGGTGCCAAAAACATTCAGTACTTC
CDR3 protein: CACRRGAKNIQYF

J gene: TRBJ1-6
V gene: TRBV2
D gene: -
clone size: few
CDR3 DNA: TGTGCCAGCAGTGAACTACAGGATAATTCACCCCTCCACTTT
CDR3 protein: CASSELQDNSPLHF

J gene: TRBJ2-5
V gene: TRBV12-5
D gene: TRBD1
clone size: -
CDR3 DNA: TGTGCTAGTGGTTTGGTCGTGGACAGGGGAAAGACCCAGTACTTC
CDR3 protein: CASGLVVDRGKTQYF

J gene: TRBJ1-2
V gene: TRBV19
D gene: -
clone size: -
CDR3 DNA: TGTGCCAGTAGTTTTTACTTGACTGAAGTCAACTATGGCTACACCTTC
CDR3 protein: CASSFYLTEVNYGYTF

J gene: TRBJ1-3
V gene: TRBV29-1
D gene: TRBD1
clone size: -
CDR3 DNA: TGCAGCACCAGGACAGGGGTCTCTGGAAACACCATATATTTT
CDR3 protein: CSTRTGVSGNTIYF

J gene: TRBJ2-7
V gene: TRBV4-2
D gene: TRBD1
clone size: -
CDR3 DNA: TGTGCCAGCAGCCAAGAGGGCGACAGGGGGAGGTACGAGCAGTACTTC
CDR3 protein: CASSQEGDRGRYEQYF

J gene: TRBJ1-3
V gene: TRBV19
D gene: TRBD1
clone size: -
CDR3 DNA: TGTGCCAGTAGTATAGCTAGGGGGCAAGGAAACACCATATATTTT
CDR3 protein: CASSIARGQGNTIYF

J gene: TRBJ1-5
V gene: TRBV19
D gene: -
clone size: -
CDR3 DNA: TGTGCCAGTAGTATAGAGGGGGCGTGGAATCAGCCCCAGCATTTT
CDR3 protein: CASSIEGAWNQPQHF

J gene: TRBJ1-1
V gene: TRBV19
D gene: TRBD1
clone size: -
CDR3 DNA: TGTGCCAGTAGTATGGGACAGGGGCGCACTGAAGCTTTCTTT
CDR3 protein: CASSMGQGRTEAFF

J gene: TRBJ2-7
V gene: TRBV6-1
D gene: -
clone size: -
CDR3 DNA: TGTGCCAGCAGGGACCTTGGACAAGCAAGGTACGAGCAGTACTTC
CDR3 protein: CASRDLGQARYEQYF

J gene: TRBJ2-7
V gene: TRBV10-3
D gene: TRBD1
clone size: -
CDR3 DNA: TGTGCCATCAACGCCGGGACAGGGGCCTACGAGCAGTACTTC
CDR3 protein: CAINAGTGAYEQYF

J gene: TRBJ2-7
V gene: TRBV6-1
D gene: -
clone size: -
CDR3 DNA: TGTGCCAGCAGACAGGGGGGGACCTACGAGCAGTACTTC
CDR3 protein: CASRQGGTYEQYF

J gene: TRBJ2-4
V gene: TRBV6-5
D gene: -
clone size: -
CDR3 DNA: TGTGCCAGCAGTCCCCAGGGTGTAACGAACATTCAGTACTTC
CDR3 protein: CASSPQGVTNIQYF

J gene: TRBJ2-7
V gene: TRBV30
D gene: TRBD1
clone size: few
CDR3 DNA: TGTGCCTTGGGACAGGGTCCCTACGAGCAGTACTTC
CDR3 protein: CALGQGPYEQYF

J gene: TRBJ2-5
V gene: TRBV10-1
D gene: TRBD2
clone size: -
CDR3 DNA: TGCGCCAGCAGTGAGATAGCGGGGGGCGACCCGCAAGAGACCCAGTACTTC
CDR3 protein: CASSEIAGGDPQETQYF

J gene: TRBJ2-1
V gene: TRBV7-9
D gene: -
clone size: -
CDR3 DNA: TGTGCCAGCAGCTTAGGGCAGACAGGCTCCTACAATGAGCAGTTCTTC
CDR3 protein: CASSLGQTGSYNEQFF

J gene: TRBJ2-2
V gene: TRBV7-6
D gene: TRBD1
clone size: -
CDR3 DNA: TGTGCCAGCAGCAGGACAGGGTTCACCGGGGAGCTGTTTTTT
CDR3 protein: CASSRTGFTGELFF

J gene: TRBJ1-2
V gene: TRBV21-1
D gene: -
clone size: -
CDR3 DNA: TGTGCCAGCAGCGCGGCCCCGACCGCTCGCAACTATGGCTACACCTTC
CDR3 protein: CASSAAPTARNYGYTF

J gene: TRBJ1-6
V gene: TRBV5-6
D gene: TRBD1
clone size: -
CDR3 DNA: TGTGCCAGCAGCAACAGGGGGCTAGGGTCACCCCTCCACTTT
CDR3 protein: CASSNRGLGSPLHF

J gene: TRBJ2-3
V gene: TRBV9
D gene: -
clone size: -
CDR3 DNA: TGTGCCAGCAGCGCAACACTAGCTCGCGCAGATACGCAGTATTTT
CDR3 protein: CASSATLARADTQYF

J gene: TRBJ2-5
V gene: TRBV5-1
D gene: TRBD1
clone size: -
CDR3 DNA: TGCGCCAGCAGCCAGACAGGGGGATGGGAGACCCAGTACTTC
CDR3 protein: CASSQTGGWETQYF

J gene: TRBJ1-2
V gene: TRBV9
D gene: TRBD1
clone size: once
CDR3 DNA: TGTGCCAGCAGCTGGGACGGGGACAGGCTCTATGGCTACACCTTC
CDR3 protein: CASSWDGDRLYGYTF

J gene: TRBJ2-3
V gene: TRBV5-1
D gene: -
clone size: -
CDR3 DNA: TGCGCCAGCAGCTCAAGGAACAGGGTTGTAGATACGCAGTATTTT
CDR3 protein: CASSSRNRVVDTQYF

J gene: TRBJ2-5
V gene: TRBV18
D gene: TRBD2
clone size: -
CDR3 DNA: TGTGCCAGCTCACCAAGTTATCCAGCGGGGGAGAAAGAGACCCAGTACTTC
CDR3 protein: CASSPSYPAGEKETQYF

J gene: TRBJ2-7
V gene: TRBV6-5
D gene: -
clone size: -
CDR3 DNA: TGTGCCAGCAGTTATGGTGGGGGCAGTACCTACGAGCAGTACTTC
CDR3 protein: CASSYGGGSTYEQYF

J gene: TRBJ2-5
V gene: TRBV19
D gene: -
clone size: -
CDR3 DNA: TGTGCCAGTAGTATGGACTGGGAAGAGACCCAGTACTTC
CDR3 protein: CASSMDWEETQYF

J gene: TRBJ2-5
V gene: TRBV7-2
D gene: -
clone size: -
CDR3 DNA: TGTGCCAGCAGCTCTGAAGGGGCCCAAGAGACCCAGTACTTC
CDR3 protein: CASSSEGAQETQYF

J gene: TRBJ1-5
V gene: TRBV10-3
D gene: -
clone size: -
CDR3 DNA: TGTGCCATCAGTGAAACTTTGGGCACAGGGCGGTCCCAGCATTTT
CDR3 protein: CAISETLGTGRSQHF

J gene: TRBJ1-1
V gene: TRBV6-5
D gene: -
clone size: -
CDR3 DNA: TGTGCCAGCAGGTCTGACAGGCCGAACACTGAAGCTTTCTTT
CDR3 protein: CASRSDRPNTEAFF

J gene: TRBJ2-2
V gene: TRBV6-5
D gene: TRBD1
clone size: -
CDR3 DNA: TGTGCCAGCGCTGCCGGGACAGGGGTCCCCGGGGAGCTGTTTTTT
CDR3 protein: CASAAGTGVPGELFF

J gene: TRBJ1-2
V gene: TRBV5-1
D gene: TRBD1
clone size: -
CDR3 DNA: TGCGCCAGCAGCTTGGGGGACAGGGGTTATGGCTACACCTTC
CDR3 protein: CASSLGDRGYGYTF

J gene: TRBJ1-2
V gene: TRBV29-1
D gene: -
clone size: -
CDR3 DNA: TGCAGCGTTGACGAATCAATTACAGGGCGCGGCTACACCTTC
CDR3 protein: CSVDESITGRGYTF

J gene: TRBJ2-2
V gene: TRBV7-7
D gene: -
clone size: few
CDR3 DNA: TGTGCTAGCAGCTCTCAGGGGAACACCGGGGAGCTGTTTTTT
CDR3 protein: CASSSQGNTGELFF

J gene: TRBJ2-2
V gene: TRBV10-1
D gene: -
clone size: -
CDR3 DNA: TGCGCCAGCAGTGAGTTCTCACTCGGGGAGCTGTTTTTT
CDR3 protein: CASSEFSLGELFF

J gene: TRBJ2-3
V gene: TRBV7-2
D gene: -
clone size: -
CDR3 DNA: TGTGCCAGCAGCTGGGGAGGTAGCACAGATACGCAGTATTTT
CDR3 protein: CASSWGGSTDTQYF

J gene: TRBJ1-2
V gene: TRBV7-9
D gene: -
clone size: few
CDR3 DNA: TGTGCCAGCAGCTTGGGAGGGGTCGGCTACACCTTC
CDR3 protein: CASSLGGVGYTF

J gene: TRBJ2-6
V gene: TRBV5-6
D gene: -
clone size: -
CDR3 DNA: TGTGCCAGCAGCTTTGGGACTCTCGATTCTGGGGCCAACGTCCTGACTTTC
CDR3 protein: CASSFGTLDSGANVLTF

J gene: TRBJ2-7
V gene: TRBV7-2
D gene: -
clone size: -
CDR3 DNA: TGTGCCAGCAGCTTAGGTCCTGCCAGACTCTTC
CDR3 protein: CASSLGPARLF

J gene: TRBJ1-3
V gene: TRBV6-6
D gene: TRBD1
clone size: -
CDR3 DNA: TGTGCCAGCAGTTACCGGACAGGGGGAGAAAACACCATATATTTT
CDR3 protein: CASSYRTGGENTIYF

J gene: TRBJ1-2
V gene: TRBV4-1
D gene: -
clone size: -
CDR3 DNA: TGCGCCAGCAGCCAAAAAGACACAATGTATGGCTACACCTTC
CDR3 protein: CASSQKDTMYGYTF

J gene: TRBJ2-7
V gene: TRBV7-6
D gene: -
clone size: -
CDR3 DNA: TGTGCCAGCAGCCCCCTGTCGGGGGGCAGCTACGAGCAGTACTTC
CDR3 protein: CASSPLSGGSYEQYF